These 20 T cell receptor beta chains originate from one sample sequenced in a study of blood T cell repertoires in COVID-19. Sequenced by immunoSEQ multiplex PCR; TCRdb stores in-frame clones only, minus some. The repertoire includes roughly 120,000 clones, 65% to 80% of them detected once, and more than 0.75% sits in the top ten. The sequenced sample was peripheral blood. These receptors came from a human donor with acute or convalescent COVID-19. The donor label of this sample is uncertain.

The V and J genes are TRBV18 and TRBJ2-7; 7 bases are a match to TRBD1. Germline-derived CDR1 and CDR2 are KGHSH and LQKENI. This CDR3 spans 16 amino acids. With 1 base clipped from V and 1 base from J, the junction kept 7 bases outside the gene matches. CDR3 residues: CASSPLGDSKSYEQYF. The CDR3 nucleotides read TGTGCCAGCTCACCACTGGGGGACAGCAAATCCTACGAGCAGTACTTC.

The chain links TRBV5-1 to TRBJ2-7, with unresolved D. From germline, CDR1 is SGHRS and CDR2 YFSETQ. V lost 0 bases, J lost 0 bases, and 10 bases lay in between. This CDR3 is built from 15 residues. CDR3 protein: CASSLGSSSSYEQYF. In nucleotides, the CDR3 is TGCGCCAGCAGCTTGGGCAGTTCTTCCTCCTACGAGCAGTACTTC.

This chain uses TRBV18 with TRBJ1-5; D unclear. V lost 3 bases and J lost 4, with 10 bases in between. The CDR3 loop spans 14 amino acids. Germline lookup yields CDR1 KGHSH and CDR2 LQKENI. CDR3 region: CASSPRSENQPQHF. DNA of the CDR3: TGTGCCAGCTCACCGAGGAGCGAGAATCAGCCCCAGCATTTT.

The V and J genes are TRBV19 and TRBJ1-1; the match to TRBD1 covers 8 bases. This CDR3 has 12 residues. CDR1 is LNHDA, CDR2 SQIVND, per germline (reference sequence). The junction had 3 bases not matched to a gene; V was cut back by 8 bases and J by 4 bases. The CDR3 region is CASRTGGTEAFF. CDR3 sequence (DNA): TGTGCCAGTCGAACAGGGGGCACTGAAGCTTTCTTT.

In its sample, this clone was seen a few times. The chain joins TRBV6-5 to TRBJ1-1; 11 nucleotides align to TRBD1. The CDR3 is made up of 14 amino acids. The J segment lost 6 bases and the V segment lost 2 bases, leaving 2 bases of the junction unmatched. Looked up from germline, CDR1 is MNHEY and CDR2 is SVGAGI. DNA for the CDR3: TGTGCCAGCAGTTACCAGGGACAGGGGGCTGAAGCTTTCTTT. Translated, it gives CASSYQGQGAEAFF.

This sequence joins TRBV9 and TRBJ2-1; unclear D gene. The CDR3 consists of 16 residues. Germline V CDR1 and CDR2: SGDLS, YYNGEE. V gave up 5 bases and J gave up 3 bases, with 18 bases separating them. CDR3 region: CASSPLGGGDYNEQFF. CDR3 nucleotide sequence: TGTGCCAGCAGTCCCCTGGGTGGCGGAGACTACAATGAGCAGTTCTTC.

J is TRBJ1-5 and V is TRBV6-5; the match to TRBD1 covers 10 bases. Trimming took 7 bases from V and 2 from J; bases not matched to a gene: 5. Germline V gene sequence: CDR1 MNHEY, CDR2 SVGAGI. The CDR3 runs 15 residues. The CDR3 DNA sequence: TGTGCCAGCACAGACGGACAGGGGGGCAATCAGCCCCAGCATTTT. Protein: CASTDGQGGNQPQHF.

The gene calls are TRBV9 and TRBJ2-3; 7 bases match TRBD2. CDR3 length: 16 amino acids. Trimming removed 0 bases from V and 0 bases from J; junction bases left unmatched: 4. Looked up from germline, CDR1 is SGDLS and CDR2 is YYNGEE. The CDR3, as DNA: TGTGCCAGCAGCGTAGGGCTAGCGGTTAGCACAGATACGCAGTATTTT. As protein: CASSVGLAVSTDTQYF. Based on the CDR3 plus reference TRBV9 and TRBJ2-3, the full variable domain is DSGVTQTPKHLITATGQRVTLRCSPRSGDLSVYWYQQSLDQGLQFLIQYYNGEERAKGNILERFSAQQFPDLHSELNLSSLELGDSALYFCASSVGLAVSTDTQYFGPGTRLTVL.

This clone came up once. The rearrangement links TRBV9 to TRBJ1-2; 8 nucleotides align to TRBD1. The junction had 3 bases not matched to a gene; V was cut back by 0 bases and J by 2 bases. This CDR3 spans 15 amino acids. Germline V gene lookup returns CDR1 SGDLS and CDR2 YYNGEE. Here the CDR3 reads CASSVAQGDNYGYTF. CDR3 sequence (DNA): TGTGCCAGCAGCGTAGCACAGGGGGACAACTATGGCTACACCTTC.

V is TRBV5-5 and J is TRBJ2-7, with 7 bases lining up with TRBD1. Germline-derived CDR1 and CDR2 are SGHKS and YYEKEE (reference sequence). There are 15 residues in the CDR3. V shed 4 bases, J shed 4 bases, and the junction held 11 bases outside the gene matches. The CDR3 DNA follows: TGTGCCAGCAGCACGACCCCGACAGGGCAGTACGAGCAGTACGTC. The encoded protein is CASSTTPTGQYEQYV.

The CDR3 sequence is CASSLWGGAFQETQYF. Written as DNA, the CDR3 is TGTGCCAGCTCCCTTTGGGGAGGGGCTTTTCAAGAGACCCAGTACTTC. The chain couples TRBV18 to TRBJ2-5; TRBD2 matches at 7 bases. The CDR3 consists of 16 residues. J lost 2 bases, V lost 6 bases, and 12 bases had no gene match. The V gene's germline CDR1 is KGHSH and CDR2 LQKENI.

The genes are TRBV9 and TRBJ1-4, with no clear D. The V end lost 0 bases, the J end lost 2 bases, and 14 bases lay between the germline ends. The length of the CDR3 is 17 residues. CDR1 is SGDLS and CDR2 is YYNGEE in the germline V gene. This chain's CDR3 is CASSVGGELGTNEKLFF. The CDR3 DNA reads TGTGCCAGCAGCGTAGGGGGAGAACTTGGCACTAATGAAAAACTGTTTTTT.

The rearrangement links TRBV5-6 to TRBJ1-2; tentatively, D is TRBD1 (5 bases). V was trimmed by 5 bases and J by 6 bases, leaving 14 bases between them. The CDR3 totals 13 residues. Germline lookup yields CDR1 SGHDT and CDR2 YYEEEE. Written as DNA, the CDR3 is TGTGCCAGCAGATCCTTAGGGGCAAATGGCTACACCTTC. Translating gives CASRSLGANGYTF.

The CDR3 loop reads CASLGLAGACEQYV. As DNA, the CDR3 is TGCGCCAGCTTGGGACTAGCGGGAGCGTGCGAGCAGTACGTC. The V and J genes are TRBV10-1 and TRBJ2-7, with 14 bases fitting TRBD2. Per the germline V gene, CDR1 is WNHNN and CDR2 is SYGVQD (reference sequence). V shed 8 bases and J 6 bases; nucleotides not matched to a gene: 6. The CDR3 runs 14 residues.

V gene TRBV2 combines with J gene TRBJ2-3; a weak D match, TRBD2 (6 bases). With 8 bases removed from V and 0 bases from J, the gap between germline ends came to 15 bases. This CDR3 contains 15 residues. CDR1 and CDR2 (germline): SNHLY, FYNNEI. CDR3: CASRPQGLSTDTQYF. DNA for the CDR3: TGTGCCAGCCGCCCTCAGGGACTTAGCACAGATACGCAGTATTTT.

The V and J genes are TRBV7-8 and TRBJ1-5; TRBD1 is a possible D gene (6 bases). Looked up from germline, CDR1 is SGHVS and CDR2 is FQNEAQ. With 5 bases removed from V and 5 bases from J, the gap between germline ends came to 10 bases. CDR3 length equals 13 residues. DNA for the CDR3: TGTGCCAGCAGCCAAAGGGGGTATCAGCCCCAGCATTTT. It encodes CASSQRGYQPQHF. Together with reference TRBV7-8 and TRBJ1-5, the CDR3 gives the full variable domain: GAGVSQSPRYKVAKRGQDVALRCDPISGHVSLFWYQQALGQGPEFLTYFQNEAQLDKSGLPSDRFFAERPEGSVSTLKIQRTQQEDSAVYLCASSQRGYQPQHFGDGTRLSIL.

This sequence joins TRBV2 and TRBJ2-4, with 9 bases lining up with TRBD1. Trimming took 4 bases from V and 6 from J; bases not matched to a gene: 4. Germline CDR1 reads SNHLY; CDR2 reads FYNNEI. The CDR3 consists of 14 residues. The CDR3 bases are TGTGCCAGCAGTGTAACAGGGGGCTTAAACATTCAGTACTTC. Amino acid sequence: CASSVTGGLNIQYF.

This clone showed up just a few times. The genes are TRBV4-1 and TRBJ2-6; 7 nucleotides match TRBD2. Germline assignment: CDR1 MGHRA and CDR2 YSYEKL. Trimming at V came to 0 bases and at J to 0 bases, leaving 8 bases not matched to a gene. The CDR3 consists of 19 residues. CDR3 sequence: CASSQDGGKGYSGANVLTF. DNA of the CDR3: TGCGCCAGCAGCCAAGACGGGGGGAAGGGTTACTCTGGGGCCAACGTCCTGACTTTC.

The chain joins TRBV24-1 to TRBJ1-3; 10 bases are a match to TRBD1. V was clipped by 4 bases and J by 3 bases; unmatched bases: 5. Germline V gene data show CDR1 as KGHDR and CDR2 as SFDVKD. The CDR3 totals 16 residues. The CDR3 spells CATSEGTGVNGNTIYF. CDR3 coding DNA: TGTGCCACCAGTGAGGGGACAGGGGTTAATGGAAACACCATATATTTT.

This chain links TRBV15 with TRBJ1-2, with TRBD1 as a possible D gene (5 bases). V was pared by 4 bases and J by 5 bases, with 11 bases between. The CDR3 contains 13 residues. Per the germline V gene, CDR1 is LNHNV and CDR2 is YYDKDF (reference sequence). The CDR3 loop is CATSKGGAYGYTF. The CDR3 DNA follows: TGTGCCACCAGCAAGGGCGGGGCATATGGCTACACCTTC.